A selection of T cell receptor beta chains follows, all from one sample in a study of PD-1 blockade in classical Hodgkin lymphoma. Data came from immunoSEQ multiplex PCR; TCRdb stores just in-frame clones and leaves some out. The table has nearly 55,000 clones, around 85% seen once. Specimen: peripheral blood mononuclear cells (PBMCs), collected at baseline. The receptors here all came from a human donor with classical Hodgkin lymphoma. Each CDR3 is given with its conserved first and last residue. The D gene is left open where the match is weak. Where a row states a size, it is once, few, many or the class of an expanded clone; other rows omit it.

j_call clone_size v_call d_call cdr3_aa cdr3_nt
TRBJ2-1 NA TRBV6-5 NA CASSYGGRWINEQFF TGTGCCAGCAGTTACGGGGGGCGGTGGATCAATGAGCAGTTCTTC
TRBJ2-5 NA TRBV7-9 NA CASSSLGGRQTQYF TGTGCCAGCAGCTCCCTGGGGGGTAGGCAGACCCAGTACTTC
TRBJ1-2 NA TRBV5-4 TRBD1 CASSYPGTGTFSYGYTF TGTGCCAGCAGCTACCCCGGGACAGGAACATTCTCTTATGGCTACACCTTC
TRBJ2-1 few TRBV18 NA CASSAGTSNEQFF TGTGCCAGCTCAGCAGGGACTTCCAATGAGCAGTTCTTC
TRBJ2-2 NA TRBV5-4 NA CASSLATNPQITGELFF TGTGCCAGCAGCCTAGCGACTAACCCCCAGATCACCGGGGAGCTGTTTTTT
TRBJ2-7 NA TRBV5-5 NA CASSLGSVGGSYEQYF TGTGCCAGCAGCCTGGGCTCGGTGGGTGGGTCCTACGAGCAGTACTTC
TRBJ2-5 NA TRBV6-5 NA CASSRLVQETQYF TGTGCCAGCAGCCGACTAGTTCAAGAGACCCAGTACTTC
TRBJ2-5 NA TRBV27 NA CASSWGFGETQYF TGTGCCAGCAGTTGGGGGTTCGGAGAGACCCAGTACTTC
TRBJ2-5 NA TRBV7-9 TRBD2 CASSFTRFGLAGGRETQYF TGTGCCAGCAGCTTTACTCGTTTCGGACTAGCGGGAGGAAGGGAGACCCAGTACTTC
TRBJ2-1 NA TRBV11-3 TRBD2 CASSPWRAGLGNEQFF TGTGCCAGCAGCCCCTGGAGAGCGGGATTGGGAAATGAGCAGTTCTTC
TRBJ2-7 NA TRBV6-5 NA CASSRDGSSYEQYF TGTGCCAGCAGCCGGGACGGGAGCTCCTACGAGCAGTACTTC
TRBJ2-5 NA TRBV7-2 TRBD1 CASSLGQGTETQYF TGTGCCAGCAGCTTGGGACAGGGCACTGAGACCCAGTACTTC
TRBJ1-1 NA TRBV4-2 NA CASSLVGLGTEAFF TGTGCCAGCAGCTTAGTGGGGTTAGGCACTGAAGCTTTCTTT
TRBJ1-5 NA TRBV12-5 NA CASVLTSGSGQPQHF TGTGCTAGTGTCCTTACCTCTGGTTCGGGGCAGCCCCAGCATTTT
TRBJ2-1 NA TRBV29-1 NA CSVKGSGYNEQFF TGCAGCGTTAAAGGATCTGGGTACAATGAGCAGTTCTTC
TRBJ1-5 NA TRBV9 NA CASSVDGGNQPQHF TGTGCCAGCAGCGTAGACGGGGGAAATCAGCCCCAGCATTTT